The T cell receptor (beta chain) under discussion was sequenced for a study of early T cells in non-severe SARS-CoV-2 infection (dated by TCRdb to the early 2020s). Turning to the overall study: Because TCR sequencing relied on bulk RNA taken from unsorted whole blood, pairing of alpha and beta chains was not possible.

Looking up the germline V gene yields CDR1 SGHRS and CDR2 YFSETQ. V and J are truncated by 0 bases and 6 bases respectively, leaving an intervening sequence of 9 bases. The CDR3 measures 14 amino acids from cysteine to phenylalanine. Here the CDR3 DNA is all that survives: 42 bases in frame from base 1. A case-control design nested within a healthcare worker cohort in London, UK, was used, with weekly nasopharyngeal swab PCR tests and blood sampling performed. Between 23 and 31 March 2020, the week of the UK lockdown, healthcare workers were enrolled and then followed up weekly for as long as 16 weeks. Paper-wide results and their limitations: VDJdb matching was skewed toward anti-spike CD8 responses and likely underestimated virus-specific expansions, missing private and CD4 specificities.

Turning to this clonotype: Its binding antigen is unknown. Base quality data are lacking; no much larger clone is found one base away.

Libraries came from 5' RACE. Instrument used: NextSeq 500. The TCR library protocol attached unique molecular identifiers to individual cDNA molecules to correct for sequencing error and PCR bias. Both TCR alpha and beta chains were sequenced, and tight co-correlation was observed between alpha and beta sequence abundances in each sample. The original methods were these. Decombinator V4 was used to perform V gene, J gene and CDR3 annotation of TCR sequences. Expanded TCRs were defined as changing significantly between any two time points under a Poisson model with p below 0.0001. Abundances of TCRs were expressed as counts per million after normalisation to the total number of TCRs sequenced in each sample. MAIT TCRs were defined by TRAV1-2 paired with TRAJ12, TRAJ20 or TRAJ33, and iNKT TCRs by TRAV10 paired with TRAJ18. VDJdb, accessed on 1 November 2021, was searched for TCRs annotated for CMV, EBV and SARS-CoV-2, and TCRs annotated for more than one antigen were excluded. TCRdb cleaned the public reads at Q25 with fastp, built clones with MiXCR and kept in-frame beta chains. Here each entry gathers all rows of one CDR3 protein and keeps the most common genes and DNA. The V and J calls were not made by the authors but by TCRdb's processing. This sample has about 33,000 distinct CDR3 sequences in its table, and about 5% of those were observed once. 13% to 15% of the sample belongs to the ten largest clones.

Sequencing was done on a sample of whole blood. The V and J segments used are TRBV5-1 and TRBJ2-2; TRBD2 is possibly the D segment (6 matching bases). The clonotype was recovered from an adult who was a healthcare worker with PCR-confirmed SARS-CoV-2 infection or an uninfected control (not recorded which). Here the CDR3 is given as CASSLGLVAGELFF. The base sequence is TGCGCCAGCAGCTTGGGACTAGTGGCCGGGGAGCTGTTTTTT.